This T cell receptor (beta chain) was sequenced in a study of shared clonotypes between healthy human individuals. Looking at the study overall: Donors, aged 18 to 49, were two women and three men. There were three CD4 naive, three CD4 memory, two CD8 naive and one CD8 memory plates per donor. Study observations and caveats: Compared with clonotypes that all four donors shared, non-shared clonotypes had lower generation probabilities.

As concerns this clone: The antigen is not known.

Donors, healthy HIV-negative adults, lacked recent acute infections or vaccinations. Libraries were prepared by immunoSEQ multiplex PCR; TCRdb keeps only in-frame clonotypes and omits some of them. The sample consists of some 1.5 million clones, 95% to 99% of them appearing once. After removal of 8 bases from V and 5 bases from J, the junction contained 9 bases not matched to a gene. The germline CDR1 and CDR2 sequences are MNHEY and SMNVEV (reference sequence). This CDR3 spans 14 amino acids. The chain combines TRBV27 with TRBJ2-3; the match to TRBD2 covers 8 bases. The source is a man younger than 40 in good health. Sequencing was carried out using naive CD4+ T cells sorted from blood. Specified subset: CD45RA+ positively selected. CDR3 sequence: CASGRAGVGDTQYF. For the CDR3, the DNA is TGTGCCAGCGGGAGAGCGGGAGTGGGAGATACGCAGTATTTT.